This T cell receptor (beta chain) originates from a study of T cell responses to AZD1222 COVID-19 vaccine. Study-wide points: Vaccine-associated CD4 TCRs ranged over spike, dominating at 160-218 and 743-854. There were repertoire samples only from the period after the peak T cell response. Nearly half of spike-specific TCRs reportedly target variant regions that are unmutated in the B.1.351 and B.1.1.7 variants. The study found Spike-specific TCR breadth and depth rose after two AZD1222 doses.

V was pared by 2 bases and J by 5 bases, with 6 bases of the junction left unmatched. The V gene's germline CDR1 is SEHNR and CDR2 FQNEAQ (reference sequence). The CDR3 is made up of 15 amino acids. As concerns this clone: What it binds is unknown.

Generated by immunoSEQ multiplex PCR, the TCRdb table keeps only in-frame clones and is missing some. The sample yields under 140,000 clones, about 87% seen once. The J gene is TRBJ2-3, the V gene TRBV7-9, with 8 bases identical to TRBD2. The sample consisted of peripheral blood, taken 28 days after the second AZD1222 dose. The clonotype comes from an adult who received the AZD1222 COVID-19 vaccine. CDR3: CASSLSRGGQDTQYF. CDR3 coding DNA: TGTGCCAGCAGCTTAAGTCGGGGGGGCCAAGATACGCAGTATTTT.